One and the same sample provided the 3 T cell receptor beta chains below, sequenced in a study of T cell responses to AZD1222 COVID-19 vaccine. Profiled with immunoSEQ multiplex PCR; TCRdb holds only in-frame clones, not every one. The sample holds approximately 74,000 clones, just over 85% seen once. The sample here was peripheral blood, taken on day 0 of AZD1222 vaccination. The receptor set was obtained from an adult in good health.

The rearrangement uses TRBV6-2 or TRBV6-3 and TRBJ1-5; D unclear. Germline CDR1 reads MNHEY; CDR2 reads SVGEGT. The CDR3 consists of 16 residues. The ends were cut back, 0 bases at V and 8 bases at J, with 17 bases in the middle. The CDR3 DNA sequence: TGTGCCAGCAGTTACTCGACCCGGGCGTCCTGGGAGCCCCAGCATTTT. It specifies CASSYSTRASWEPQHF.

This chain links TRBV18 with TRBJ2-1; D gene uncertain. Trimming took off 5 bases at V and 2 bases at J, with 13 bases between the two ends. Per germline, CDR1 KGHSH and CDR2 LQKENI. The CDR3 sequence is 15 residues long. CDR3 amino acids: CASSDDTGTYNEQFF. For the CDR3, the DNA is TGTGCCAGCTCAGACGACACTGGCACCTACAATGAGCAGTTCTTC.

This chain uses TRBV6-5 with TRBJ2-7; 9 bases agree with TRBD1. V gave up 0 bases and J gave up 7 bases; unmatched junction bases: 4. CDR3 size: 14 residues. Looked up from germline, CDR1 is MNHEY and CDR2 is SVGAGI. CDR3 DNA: TGTGCCAGCAGTTACTCCGGGACAGGGAAAGAGCAGTACTTC. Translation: CASSYSGTGKEQYF.